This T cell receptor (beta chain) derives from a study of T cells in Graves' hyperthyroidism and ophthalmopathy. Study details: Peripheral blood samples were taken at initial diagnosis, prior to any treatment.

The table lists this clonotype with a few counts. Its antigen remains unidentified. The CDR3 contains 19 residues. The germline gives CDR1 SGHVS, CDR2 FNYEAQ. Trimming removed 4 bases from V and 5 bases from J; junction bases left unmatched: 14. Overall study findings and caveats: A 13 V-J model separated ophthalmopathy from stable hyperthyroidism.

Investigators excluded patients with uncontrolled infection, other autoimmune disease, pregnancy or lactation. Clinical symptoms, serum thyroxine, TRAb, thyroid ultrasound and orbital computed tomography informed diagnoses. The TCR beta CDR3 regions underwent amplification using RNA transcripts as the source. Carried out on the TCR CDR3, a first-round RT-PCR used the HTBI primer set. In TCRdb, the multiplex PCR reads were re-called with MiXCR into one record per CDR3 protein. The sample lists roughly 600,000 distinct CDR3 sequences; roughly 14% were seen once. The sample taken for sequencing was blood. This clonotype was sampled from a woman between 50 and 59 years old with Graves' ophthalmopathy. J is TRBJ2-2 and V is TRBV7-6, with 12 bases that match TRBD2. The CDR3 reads CASSSVPILAGGRTGELFF. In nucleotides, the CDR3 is TGTGCCAGCAGCTCCGTCCCAATCCTAGCGGGAGGGAGAACCGGGGAGCTGTTTTTT.